This entry lists 15 T cell receptor beta chains sequenced from one sample in a study of cytomegalovirus exposure and HLA in healthy donors. Researchers ran the PCR with 60 Vbeta and 13 Jbeta primers. The method was immunoSEQ multiplex PCR; TCRdb's version includes in-frame clones alone and lacks a portion of them. The data contain under 250,000 clones, 78% of them singletons. The sample was PBMCs. These receptors were collected from a boy between 10 and 17 years old in good health and CMV-seronegative.

The J gene is TRBJ2-1, the V gene TRBV7-8, with 7 positions matching TRBD1. This CDR3 has 16 amino acids. V dropped 5 bases and J dropped 2; count of bases not matched to a gene: 9. Germline lookup yields CDR1 SGHVS and CDR2 FQNEAQ. CDR3: CASSRLNRGTYNEQFF. In nucleotides, the CDR3 is TGTGCCAGCAGCCGACTTAACAGGGGCACCTACAATGAGCAGTTCTTC.

V is TRBV21-1 and J is TRBJ2-1; the tabulated D call, TRBD2, remains unverified against the DNA. TRBV21-1 is recorded as a pseudogene. The CDR3 runs to 15 residues. CDR3 coding DNA: TGTGCCAGCAGCAAAAGTCTCGGCTCCTACAATGAGCAGTTCTTC. Amino acid sequence: CASSKSLGSYNEQFF.

This clone appeared once. CDR3 nucleotides: TGTGCCAGCAGCCGACAGGTTGCTAGCGGGGGGAACAATGAGCAGTTCTTC. It is translated as CASSRQVASGGNNEQFF. This chain joins TRBV7-9 and TRBJ2-1; the match to TRBD2 covers 11 bases. Germline V lookup: CDR1 SEHNR, CDR2 FQNEAQ (reference sequence). Trimming at V came to 5 bases and at J to 5 bases, leaving 11 bases not matched to a gene. The CDR3 loop spans 17 amino acids.

The V call is TRBV7-2, the J call TRBJ2-7; 7 bases match TRBD1. The germline CDR1 and CDR2 sequences are SGHTA and FQGNSA. The CDR3 loop spans 15 amino acids. Germline trimming cut 5 bases from V and 2 bases from J; bases unmatched to any gene: 9. CDR3 loop: CASSPQTGQPYEQYF. The CDR3 DNA is TGTGCCAGCAGCCCGCAGACAGGGCAGCCCTACGAGCAGTACTTC.

The sample holds one count of this clone. This chain's CDR3 is CASSPTGSYTF. The CDR3 nucleotides read TGTGCCAGCTCACCGACAGGTTCCTACACCTTC. This sequence joins TRBV18 and TRBJ1-2; D is perhaps TRBD1 (6 bases). The germline V and J ends were trimmed by 3 bases and 10 bases, with 9 bases remaining between them. The CDR3 length is 11 residues. Germline V lookup: CDR1 KGHSH, CDR2 LQKENI.

This sequence joins TRBV10-3 and TRBJ2-7, with 10 bases identical to TRBD2. The CDR3 loop spans 13 amino acids. The ends lost 10 bases at V and 9 bases at J; junction bases unmatched: 12. The V gene's germline CDR1 is ENHRY and CDR2 SYGVKD. CDR3 in DNA: TGTGCCAGTACTAGCGGGGACGGTTGGGGGCAGTACTTC. Protein sequence: CASTSGDGWGQYF.

This sequence joins TRBV10-3 and TRBJ2-5, with 8 bases that match TRBD1. V gave up 6 bases and J gave up 1 base; unmatched junction bases: 1. Germline loops: CDR1 ENHRY, CDR2 SYGVKD. This CDR3 region has 13 residues. The CDR3 region has the DNA TGTGCCATCAGCCAGGGGGCCCAAGAGACCCAGTACTTC. It yields the protein CAISQGAQETQYF.

V usage is TRBV27 and J usage is TRBJ2-2; TRBD2 matches at 12 bases. The length of the CDR3 is 17 residues. J lost 4 bases, V lost 6 bases, and 9 bases had no gene match. Germline V gene sequence: CDR1 MNHEY, CDR2 SMNVEV (reference sequence). The CDR3 is CASRSSGGASITGELFF. CDR3 in DNA: TGTGCCAGCAGGTCTAGCGGGGGGGCTTCGATCACCGGGGAGCTGTTTTTT.

The rearrangement joins TRBV11-3 to TRBJ2-5; 7 bases agree with TRBD1. V was clipped by 5 bases and J by 5 bases; unmatched bases: 5. This CDR3 is 13 amino acids long. Germline loops: CDR1 SGHNT, CDR2 YENEEA. The CDR3 sequence is CASSDREWETQYF. CDR3 coding DNA: TGTGCCAGCAGCGACAGGGAATGGGAGACCCAGTACTTC.

Concerning this clone: The sample carries other DNA sequences with the same CDR3. The chain has TRBV5-1 and TRBJ1-5; D not resolved. Germline CDR1 and CDR2: SGHRS and YFSETQ. Deletions cut 2 bases from V and 1 base from J, with 7 bases between. The CDR3 has 14 amino acids. CDR3 amino acids: CASSLGGSNQPQHF. CDR3 nucleotide sequence: TGCGCCAGCAGCTTAGGAGGGAGCAATCAGCCCCAGCATTTT.

The chain uses TRBV6-5 and TRBJ1-4; possibly TRBD1 for D (5 bases). The CDR3 covers 15 residues. Deletions cut 6 bases from V and 0 bases from J, with 11 bases between. Germline CDR1 MNHEY, CDR2 SVGAGI. CDR3 coding DNA: TGTGCCAGCAGCGTGACGGGGGCAACTAATGAAAAACTGTTTTTT. Its translation is CASSVTGATNEKLFF.

This clone was detected a few times. The genes are TRBV15 and TRBJ2-2; the D gene is possibly TRBD2 (5 bases). The CDR3 has 14 amino acids. Germline CDR1 reads LNHNV; CDR2 reads YYDKDF (reference sequence). The germline V and J ends were trimmed by 1 base and 4 bases, with 7 bases remaining between them. The CDR3 loop is CATSRVRATGELFF. CDR3 DNA: TGTGCCACCAGCAGAGTGCGGGCCACCGGGGAGCTGTTTTTT. Supplemented by reference TRBV15 and TRBJ2-2, the full variable domain reads DAMVIQNPRYQVTQFGKPVTLSCSQTLNHNVMYWYQQKSSQAPKLLFHYYDKDFNNEADTPDNFQSRRPNTSFCFLDIRSPGLGDTAMYLCATSRVRATGELFFGEGSRLTVL.

This clone was detected once. The V gene is TRBV5-1, the J gene TRBJ2-7; D is undetermined. Germline V gene data show CDR1 as SGHRS and CDR2 as YFSETQ. V lost 4 bases and J lost 3, with 14 bases in between. The CDR3 runs to 14 residues. The CDR3 DNA follows: TGCGCCAGCAGCCTCCGTAACGGTAACTACGAGCAGTACTTC. It translates to CASSLRNGNYEQYF.

Turning to this clone: One end of the junction varies from germline; a read error may be responsible. This chain links TRBV7-9 with TRBJ2-7; TRBD2 aligns across 8 bases. Germline CDR1 reads SEHNR; CDR2 reads FQNEAQ (reference sequence). There are 16 residues in the CDR3. Here the CDR3 DNA reads TGTTCCAGCAGCTTGGGCGGGGGGCCCTCCCACTACGAGCAGTACTTC. It is translated as CSSSLGGGPSHYEQYF. Variable domain in full (rest from reference TRBV7-9 and TRBJ2-7): DTGVSQNPRHKITKRGQNVTFRCDPISEHNRLYWYRQTLGQGPEFLTYFQNEAQLEKSRLLSDRFSAERPKGSFSTLEIQRTEQGDSAMYLCSSSLGGGPSHYEQYFGPGTRLTVT.

This clone has just one count. The rearrangement uses TRBV19 and TRBJ1-2, with a tentative D call TRBD1 (6 bases). Between the trimmed V and J ends, which lost 3 bases and 1 base, there was a span of 12 bases. The CDR3 spans 15 residues. From germline, CDR1 is LNHDA and CDR2 SQIVND (reference sequence). CDR3 sequence (DNA): TGTGCCAGTAGTATCACACAGGGCCTTAACTATGGCTACACCTTC. It yields the protein CASSITQGLNYGYTF.